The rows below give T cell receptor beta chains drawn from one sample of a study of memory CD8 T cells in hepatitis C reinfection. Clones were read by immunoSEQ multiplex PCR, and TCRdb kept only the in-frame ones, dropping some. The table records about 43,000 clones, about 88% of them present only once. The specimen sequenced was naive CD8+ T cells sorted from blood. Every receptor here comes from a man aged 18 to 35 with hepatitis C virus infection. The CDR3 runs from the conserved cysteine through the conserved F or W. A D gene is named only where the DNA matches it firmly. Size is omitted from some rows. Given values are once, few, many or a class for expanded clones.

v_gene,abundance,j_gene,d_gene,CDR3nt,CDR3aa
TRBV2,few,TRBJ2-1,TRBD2,TGTGCCAGCAGTGAAGGACTAGCGGGGGGGCGGGATCAGTTCTTC,CASSEGLAGGRDQFF
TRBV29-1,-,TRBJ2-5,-,TGCAGCGCTATTCTGGCAGGGGACGAGTCGGAGACCCAGTACTTC,CSAILAGDESETQYF
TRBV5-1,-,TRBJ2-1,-,TGCGCCAGCAGCTTCGGGACGGGAGCCTACAATGAGCAGTTCTTC,CASSFGTGAYNEQFF
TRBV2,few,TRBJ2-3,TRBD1,TGTGCCAGCAGGAGATCAGGGGGATGGACAGATACGCAGTATTTT,CASRRSGGWTDTQYF
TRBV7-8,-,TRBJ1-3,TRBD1,TGTGCCAGCAGCTTAGGGGTTACAGGGGAAGCTGGAAACACCATATATTTT,CASSLGVTGEAGNTIYF
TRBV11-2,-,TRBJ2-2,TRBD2,TGTGCCACTTCAACGGCGGGAGGTGGCTCCGGGGAGCTGTTTTTT,CATSTAGGGSGELFF
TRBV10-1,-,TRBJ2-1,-,TGCGCCAGCAGTGCCGGAGGACATGAGCAGTTCTTC,CASSAGGHEQFF
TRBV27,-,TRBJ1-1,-,TGTGCCAGCAGTTTATGGGGCAGGGGAGACACTGAAGCTTTCTTT,CASSLWGRGDTEAFF
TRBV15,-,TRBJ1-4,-,TGTGCCACCATGGGCGCAACTAATGAAAAACTGTTTTTT,CATMGATNEKLFF
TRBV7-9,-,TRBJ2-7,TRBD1,TGTGCCAGCCGGGACAGCCTTCGCTACGAGCAGTACTTC,CASRDSLRYEQYF
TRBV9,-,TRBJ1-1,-,TGTGCCAGCAGCGTAGGGGGGCACACTGAAGCTTTCTTT,CASSVGGHTEAFF
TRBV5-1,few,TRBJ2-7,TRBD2,TGCGCCAGCAGCTTGGAGACTAGCGGATCCTACGAGCAGTACTTC,CASSLETSGSYEQYF
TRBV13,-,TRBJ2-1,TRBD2,TGTGCCAGCAGCAAATCTGGGACTAGCGGGACCAATGAGCAGTTCTTC,CASSKSGTSGTNEQFF
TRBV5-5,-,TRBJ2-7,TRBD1,TGTGCCAGCAGCCTAGGGACAGATCACCCCTACGAGCAGTACTTC,CASSLGTDHPYEQYF
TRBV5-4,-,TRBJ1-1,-,TGTGCCAGCAGCTCCTCCGGGACTGAAGCTTTCTTT,CASSSSGTEAFF
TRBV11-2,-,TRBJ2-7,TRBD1,TGTGCCAGCAGCTTAGGCAGGGGGTGGTACGAGCAGTACTTC,CASSLGRGWYEQYF
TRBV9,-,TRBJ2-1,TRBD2,TGTGCCAGCAGCTCCTCCCTAGCGGTGGCCTACAATGAGCAGTTCTTC,CASSSSLAVAYNEQFF
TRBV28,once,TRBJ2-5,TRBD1,TGTGCCAGCAGTGCCCGACAGGGACCGGAAGAGACCCAGTACTTC,CASSARQGPEETQYF
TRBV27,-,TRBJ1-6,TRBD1,TGTGCCAGCAGTTTAATCCCCGGGACAGGGGAATCACCCCTCCACTTT,CASSLIPGTGESPLHF
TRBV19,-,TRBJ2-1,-,TGTGCCAGTAGTCAGGGATACAATGAGCAGTTCTTC,CASSQGYNEQFF
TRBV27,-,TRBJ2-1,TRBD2,TGTGCCAGCAGTTTACTAGCGGCTTACAATGAGCAGTTCTTC,CASSLLAAYNEQFF
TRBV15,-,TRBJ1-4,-,TGTGCCACCAGCAGAGAGGGGGGGTTATCAACTAATGAAAAACTGTTTTTT,CATSREGGLSTNEKLFF
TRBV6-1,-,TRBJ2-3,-,TGTGCCAGCAGTGAAGTGGGGCAAGATACGCAGTATTTT,CASSEVGQDTQYF
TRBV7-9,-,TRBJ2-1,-,TGTGCCAGCAGCCCCGAAGACTTGAGACTGTTCTTC,CASSPEDLRLFF
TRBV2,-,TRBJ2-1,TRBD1,TGTGCCAGCAGCGCCGCGCTTATCCAGGGGGCGCGCTTAAATGAGCAGTTCTTC,CASSAALIQGARLNEQFF
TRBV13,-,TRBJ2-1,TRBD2,TGTGCCAGCAGCCTCAGCGGGAGGTCCGACAATGAGCAGTTCTTC,CASSLSGRSDNEQFF
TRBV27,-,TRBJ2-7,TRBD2,TGTGCCAGCAGTAGCGGGACTAGCATCTACGAGCAGTACTTC,CASSSGTSIYEQYF
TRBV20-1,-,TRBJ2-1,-,TGCAGTGCTAGTCTAGCTGATGAGCAGTTCTTC,CSASLADEQFF
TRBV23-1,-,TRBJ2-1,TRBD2,TGCGCCAGCAGTCAATGGCTAGCGGGAGACAATGAGCAGTTCTTC,CASSQWLAGDNEQFF
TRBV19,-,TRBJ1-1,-,TGTGCCAGTAGTATAGGAGGTTGGACTGAAGCTTTCTTT,CASSIGGWTEAFF
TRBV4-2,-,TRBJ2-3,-,TGTGCCAGCAGCCAAGATCAGTCGGACGGGACACCCTTAGATACGCAGTATTTT,CASSQDQSDGTPLDTQYF
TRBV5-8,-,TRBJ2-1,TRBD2,TGTGCCAGCAGCTTGACGGCTAGCGGGAGCAATGAGCAGTTCTTC,CASSLTASGSNEQFF
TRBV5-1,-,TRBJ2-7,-,TGCGCCAGCAGCCCGGAGGGGACAGTCTCCTACGAGCAGTACTTC,CASSPEGTVSYEQYF
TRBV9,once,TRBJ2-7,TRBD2,TGTGCCAGCAGTTTAGGGAGGGGCTACGAGCAGTACTTC,CASSLGRGYEQYF
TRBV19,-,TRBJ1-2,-,TGTGCCAGTAATGGTGTCCGGGACACAATCCCAGGGGACTATGGCTACACCTTC,CASNGVRDTIPGDYGYTF
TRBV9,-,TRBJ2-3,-,TGTGCCAGCAGCGTAGAGGGGGTCACAGATACGCAGTATTTT,CASSVEGVTDTQYF
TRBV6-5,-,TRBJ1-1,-,TGTGCCAGCAGTTCTCAGGAGGGCACTGAAGCTTTCTTT,CASSSQEGTEAFF
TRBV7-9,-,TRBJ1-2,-,TGTGCCAGCAGCTTAGCCGTCGGGGGGGAGCATGGCTACACCTTC,CASSLAVGGEHGYTF
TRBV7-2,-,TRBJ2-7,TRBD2,TGTGCCAGCAGCTCCATTCCTAGCGGGAGAGTGTGGGAGCAGTACTTC,CASSSIPSGRVWEQYF
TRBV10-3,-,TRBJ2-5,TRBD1,TGTGCCATCAGTGGGACAGGGTTGGGGGAGACCCAGTACTTC,CAISGTGLGETQYF
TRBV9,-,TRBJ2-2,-,TGTGCCAGCAGCTCATCCGGGGAGCTGTTTTTT,CASSSSGELFF
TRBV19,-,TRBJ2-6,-,TGTGCCAGTAGTGTGACAGCATCTGGGGCCAACGTCCTGACTTTC,CASSVTASGANVLTF
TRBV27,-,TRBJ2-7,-,TGTGCCAGCTCCCCTCGGGGGAGCTCCTACGAGCAGTACTTC,CASSPRGSSYEQYF
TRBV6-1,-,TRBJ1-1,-,TGTGCCAGCAGTGAAGGCCACTCTACGAACACTGAAGCTTTCTTT,CASSEGHSTNTEAFF